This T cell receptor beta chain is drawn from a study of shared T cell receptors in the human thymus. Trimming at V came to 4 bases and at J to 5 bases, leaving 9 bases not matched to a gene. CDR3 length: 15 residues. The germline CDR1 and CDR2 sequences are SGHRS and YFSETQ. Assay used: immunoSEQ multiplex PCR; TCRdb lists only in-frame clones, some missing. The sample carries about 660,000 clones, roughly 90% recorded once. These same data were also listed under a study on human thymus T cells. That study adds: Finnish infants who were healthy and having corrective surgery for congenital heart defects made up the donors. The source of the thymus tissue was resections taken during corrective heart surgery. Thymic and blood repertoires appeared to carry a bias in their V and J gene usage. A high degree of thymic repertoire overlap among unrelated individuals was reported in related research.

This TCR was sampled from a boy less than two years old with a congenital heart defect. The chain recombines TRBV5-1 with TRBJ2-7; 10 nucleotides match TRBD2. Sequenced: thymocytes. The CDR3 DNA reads TGCGCCAGCAGCGGAACGGGACTAGCGACGCACGAGCAGTACTTC. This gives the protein CASSGTGLATHEQYF.